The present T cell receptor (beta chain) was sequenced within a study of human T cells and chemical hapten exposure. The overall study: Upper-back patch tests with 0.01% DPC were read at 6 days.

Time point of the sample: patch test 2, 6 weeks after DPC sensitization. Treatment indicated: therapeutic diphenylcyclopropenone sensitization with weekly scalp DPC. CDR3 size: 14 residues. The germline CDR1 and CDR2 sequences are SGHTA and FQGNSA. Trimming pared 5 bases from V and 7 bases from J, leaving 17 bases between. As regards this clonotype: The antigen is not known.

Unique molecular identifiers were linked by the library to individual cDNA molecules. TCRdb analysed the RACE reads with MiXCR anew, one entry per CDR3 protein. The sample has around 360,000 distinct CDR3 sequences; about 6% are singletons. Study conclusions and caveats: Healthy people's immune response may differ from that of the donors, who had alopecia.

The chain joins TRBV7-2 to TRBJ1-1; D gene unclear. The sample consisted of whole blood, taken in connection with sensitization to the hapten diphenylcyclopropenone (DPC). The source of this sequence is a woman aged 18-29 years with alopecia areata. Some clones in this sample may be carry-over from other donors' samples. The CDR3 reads CASSTPLGRGEAFF. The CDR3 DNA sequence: TGTGCCAGCAGCACCCCCCTTGGGCGGGGTGAAGCTTTCTTT.